Below, one T cell receptor (beta chain) is given with its context. This clonotype was found many times. It lacks a known antigen. No base quality values were provided; no much bigger clone lies one nucleotide off. This sample is drawn from a study of identical twins (dated by TCRdb to between 2015 and 2016). Background for the entire study: TCR alpha and beta repertoires from monozygotic twins, unrelated adults of various ages and cord blood were deep-sequenced to test whether fetal clonotypes persist. To rule out contamination, the twin experiments were replicated at different times with different library preparation protocols.

Libraries were prepared through 5' RACE. Sequenced using an Illumina HiSeq 2000. A universal primer binding site was added through template switching, and the final cDNA carried a unique molecular identifier so that TCR cDNA molecules could be counted accurately. Specific primers in the conserved constant-segment region were used to synthesize first-strand cDNA for TCR alpha and beta chains. To control for contamination, every cDNA library was double barcoded, receiving both a SMART-Mk sample barcode and Illumina barcodes. TruSeq adapter sequences, together with Illumina sample barcodes, were added in two successive PCR steps. The Illumina HiSeq platform was used with custom primers to sequence TCR alpha and beta cDNA libraries. Regarding the original processing steps: MiGEC was used to process raw reads and extract unique molecular identifiers, and MiXCR was used to find CDR3 positions. Recombination models were inferred per individual with the repgenHMM and IGoR tools using an EM algorithm. The tcR package in R was used for shared clonotype analysis, with sharing normalized by the product of cloneset sizes. To study raw recombination without the effects of thymic and clonal selection, out-of-frame nonproductive sequences were analyzed. The public reads were run again by TCRdb, first through fastp at Q25 and then through MiXCR, and only productive beta chains were kept. Records with the same CDR3 protein are collapsed into one entry carrying the most frequent genes and DNA. TCRdb assigned the V and J calls; the authors' analysis was not used. Here the sample has 570,000 or so distinct CDR3 sequences; approximately 9.6% occur a single time. The ten largest clones take up 2.5% to 3.5% of the sample.

All donors were healthy Caucasians. Three pairs of female monozygotic twins, all aged roughly 18 to 29 years, made up the twin cohort. The RNA used for TCR libraries was isolated from peripheral blood mononuclear cells. The CDR3 runs 15 amino acids, cysteine and phenylalanine included. Just the 45-base CDR3 DNA is kept, in frame starting at base 1. In the germline V gene, CDR1 corresponds to SGHRS and CDR2 to YFSETQ. V loses 1 base of germline sequence and J loses 5 bases, and the interval between the two ends is 13 bases. The full study reports these points: Out-of-frame TCR alpha sharing in monozygotic twins was systematically underestimated by recombination models, whereas sharing between unrelated individuals was in agreement with the recombination models. Abundant cord blood beta clonotypes carried fewer insertions; young adult naive repertoires showed a weaker similar trend, while memory repertoires showed none. A weaker excess of twin sharing was found in beta out-of-frame sequences because the signal-to-noise ratio was lowered by fewer shared sequences. Invariant T cells such as MAIT and iNKT could partly confound zero-insertion analyses, though diverse VJ usage argued against this for most clonotypes. Conclusions relied on cross-sectional statistical analysis, since the same donors could not be followed over many years. Compared with coincidental sharing between unrelated individuals, out-of-frame TCR alpha sequences shared between twins had an excess of sequences with low generation probability.

The data were also submitted as part of a second study, on yellow fever vaccine responses in identical twins. According to the second study: The T cell response to vaccination in identical twins was reported by the authors to appear partly convergent and partly personalized. The study precisely tracked vaccine-responding T cell clones in identical twins.

The receptor was derived from a woman aged 18-29 years in good health. The sequencing input was PBMCs. The sequence is built from TRBV5-1 and TRBJ1-5, with no confidently assigned D gene. The CDR3 region has the sequence CASSLFGGSDQPQHF. In nucleotides, the sequence is TGCGCCAGCAGCTTGTTCGGCGGCAGCGATCAGCCCCAGCATTTT.